This T cell receptor (beta chain) was observed in a study of blood T cell repertoires in COVID-19. V gave up 4 bases and J gave up 2 bases; unmatched junction bases: 7. The V gene's germline CDR1 is SGHTS and CDR2 YDEGEE. This CDR3 is 18 amino acids long. The protocol was immunoSEQ multiplex PCR, while the TCRdb copy is restricted to in-frame clones and leaves out a portion. The profile shows around 220,000 clones, 85% to 90% of them singletons. Material: peripheral blood. The chain recombines TRBV5-8 with TRBJ2-3, with 16 bases that match TRBD2. This clonotype was obtained from a woman between 45 and 60 years old with acute or convalescent COVID-19. The CDR3 protein is CASSPGLAGGRDTDTQYF. DNA for the CDR3: TGTGCCAGCAGCCCGGGACTAGCGGGGGGGCGTGACACAGATACGCAGTATTTT.